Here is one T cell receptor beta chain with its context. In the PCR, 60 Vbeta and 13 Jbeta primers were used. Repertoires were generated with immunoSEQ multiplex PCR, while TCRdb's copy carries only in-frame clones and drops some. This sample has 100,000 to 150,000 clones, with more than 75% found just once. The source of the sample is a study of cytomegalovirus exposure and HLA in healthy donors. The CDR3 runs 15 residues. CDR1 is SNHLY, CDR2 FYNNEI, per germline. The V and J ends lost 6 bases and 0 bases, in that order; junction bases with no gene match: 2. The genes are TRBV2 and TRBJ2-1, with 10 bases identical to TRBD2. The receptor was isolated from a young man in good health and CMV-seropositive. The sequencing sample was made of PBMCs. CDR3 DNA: TGTGCCAGCAGCCCTAGCGGGAGCTCCTACAATGAGCAGTTCTTC. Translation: CASSPSGSSYNEQFF.